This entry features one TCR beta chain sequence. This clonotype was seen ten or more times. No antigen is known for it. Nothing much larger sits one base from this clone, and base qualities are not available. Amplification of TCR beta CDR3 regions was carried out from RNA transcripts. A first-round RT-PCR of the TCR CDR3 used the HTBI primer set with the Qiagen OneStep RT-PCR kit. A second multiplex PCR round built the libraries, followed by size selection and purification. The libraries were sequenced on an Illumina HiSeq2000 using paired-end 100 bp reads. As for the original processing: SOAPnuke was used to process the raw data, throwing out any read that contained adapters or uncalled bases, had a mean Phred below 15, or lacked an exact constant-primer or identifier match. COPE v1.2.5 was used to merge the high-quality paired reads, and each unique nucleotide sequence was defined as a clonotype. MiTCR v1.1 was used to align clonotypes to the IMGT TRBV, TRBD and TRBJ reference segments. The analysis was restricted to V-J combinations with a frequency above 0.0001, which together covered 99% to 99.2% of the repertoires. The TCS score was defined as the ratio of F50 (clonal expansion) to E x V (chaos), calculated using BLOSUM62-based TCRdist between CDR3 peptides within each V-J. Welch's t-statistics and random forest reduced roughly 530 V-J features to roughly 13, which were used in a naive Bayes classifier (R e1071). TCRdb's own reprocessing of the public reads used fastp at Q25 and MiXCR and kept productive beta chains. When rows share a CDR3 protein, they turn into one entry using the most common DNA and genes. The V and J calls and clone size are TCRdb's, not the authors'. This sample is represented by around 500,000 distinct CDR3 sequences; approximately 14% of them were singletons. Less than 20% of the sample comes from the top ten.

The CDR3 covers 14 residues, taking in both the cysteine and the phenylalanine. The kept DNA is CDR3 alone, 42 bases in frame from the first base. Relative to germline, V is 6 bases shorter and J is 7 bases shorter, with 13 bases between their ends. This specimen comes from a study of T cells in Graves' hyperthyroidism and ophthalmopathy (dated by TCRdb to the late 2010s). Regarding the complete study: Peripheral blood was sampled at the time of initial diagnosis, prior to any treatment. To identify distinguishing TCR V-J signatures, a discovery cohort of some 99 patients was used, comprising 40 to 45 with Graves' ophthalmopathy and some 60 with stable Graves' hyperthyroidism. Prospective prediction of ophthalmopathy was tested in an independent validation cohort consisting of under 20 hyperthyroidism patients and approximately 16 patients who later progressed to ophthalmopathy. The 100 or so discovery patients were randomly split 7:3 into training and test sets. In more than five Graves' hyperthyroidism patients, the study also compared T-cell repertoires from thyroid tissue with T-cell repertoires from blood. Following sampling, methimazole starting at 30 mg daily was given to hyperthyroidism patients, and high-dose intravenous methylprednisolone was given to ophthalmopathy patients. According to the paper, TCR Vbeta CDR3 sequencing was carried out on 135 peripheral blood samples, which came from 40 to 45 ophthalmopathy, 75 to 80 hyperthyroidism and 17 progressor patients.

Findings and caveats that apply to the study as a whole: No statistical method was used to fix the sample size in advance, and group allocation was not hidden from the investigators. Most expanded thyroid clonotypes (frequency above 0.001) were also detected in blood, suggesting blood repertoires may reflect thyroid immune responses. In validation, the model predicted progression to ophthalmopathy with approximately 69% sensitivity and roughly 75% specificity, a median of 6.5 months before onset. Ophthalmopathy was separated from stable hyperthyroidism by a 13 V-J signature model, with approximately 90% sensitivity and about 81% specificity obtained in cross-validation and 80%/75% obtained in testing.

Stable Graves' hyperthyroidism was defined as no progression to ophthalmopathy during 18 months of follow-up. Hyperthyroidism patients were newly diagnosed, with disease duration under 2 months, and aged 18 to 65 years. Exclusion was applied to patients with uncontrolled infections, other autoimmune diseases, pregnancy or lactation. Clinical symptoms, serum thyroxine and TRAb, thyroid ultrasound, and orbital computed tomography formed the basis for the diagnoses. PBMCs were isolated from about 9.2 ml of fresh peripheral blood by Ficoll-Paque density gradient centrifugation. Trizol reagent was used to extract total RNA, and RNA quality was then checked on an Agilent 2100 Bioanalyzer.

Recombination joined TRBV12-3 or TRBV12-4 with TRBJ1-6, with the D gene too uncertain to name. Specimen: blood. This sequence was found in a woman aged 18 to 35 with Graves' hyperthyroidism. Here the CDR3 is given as CASRSESQNSPLHF. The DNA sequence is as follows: TGTGCCAGCAGGTCCGAGAGCCAAAATTCACCCCTCCACTTT.